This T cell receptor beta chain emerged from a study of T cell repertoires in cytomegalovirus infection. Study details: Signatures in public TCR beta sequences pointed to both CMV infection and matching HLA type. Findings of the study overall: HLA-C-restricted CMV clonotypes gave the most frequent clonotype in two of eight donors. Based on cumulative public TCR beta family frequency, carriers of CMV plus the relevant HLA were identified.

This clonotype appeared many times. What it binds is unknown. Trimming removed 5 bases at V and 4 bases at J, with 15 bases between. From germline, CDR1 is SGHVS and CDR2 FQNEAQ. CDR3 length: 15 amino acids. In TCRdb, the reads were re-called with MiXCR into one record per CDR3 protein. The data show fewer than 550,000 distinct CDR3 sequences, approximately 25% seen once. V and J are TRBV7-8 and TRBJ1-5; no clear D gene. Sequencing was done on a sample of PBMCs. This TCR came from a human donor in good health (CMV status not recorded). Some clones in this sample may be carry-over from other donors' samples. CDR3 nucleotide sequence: TGTGCCAGCAGCCCGCCGGGTCCTCCTAATCAGCCCCAGCATTTT. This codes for CASSPPGPPNQPQHF.